This is a list of T cell receptor beta chains from one sample in a study of blood T cell repertoires in COVID-19. Clones were read by immunoSEQ multiplex PCR, and TCRdb kept only the in-frame ones, dropping some. The sample lists some 180,000 clones, 85% to 90% seen once, with roughly 6.2% in the top ten. Specimen: PBMCs or T cells enriched from blood (not recorded which). These receptors were obtained from a man aged 35 to 55 who had recovered from COVID-19. The conserved cysteine and the conserved F or W are not part of the CDR3 here. The order of the fields is CDR3 protein, V gene, J gene, clone size. Size is stated for part of the rows, as once, few or many counts, or as a class when the clone is expanded.

CDR3 protein: ASSLSHNQPQH
V gene: TRBV7-2
J gene: TRBJ1-5
clone size: -

CDR3 protein: ASRTSPARPQH
V gene: TRBV27
J gene: TRBJ1-5
clone size: -

CDR3 protein: ASSPPGGSEAF
V gene: TRBV5-4
J gene: TRBJ1-1
clone size: few

CDR3 protein: ASSDRLSNNQPQH
V gene: TRBV6-1
J gene: TRBJ1-5
clone size: once

CDR3 protein: ASSLVTGYDVGSNQPQH
V gene: TRBV7-8
J gene: TRBJ1-5
clone size: -

CDR3 protein: ASRKESDQPQH
V gene: TRBV21-1
J gene: TRBJ1-5
clone size: -

CDR3 protein: ASSQPSATDTQY
V gene: TRBV28
J gene: TRBJ2-3
clone size: once

CDR3 protein: ASARPQGLAENIQY
V gene: TRBV25-1
J gene: TRBJ2-4
clone size: few

CDR3 protein: ASSKEGGSPLH
V gene: TRBV11-2
J gene: TRBJ1-6
clone size: few

CDR3 protein: ASNREESWDTEAF
V gene: TRBV9
J gene: TRBJ1-1
clone size: -

CDR3 protein: AWRPGGNQPQH
V gene: TRBV30
J gene: TRBJ1-5
clone size: -

CDR3 protein: ATSDLAGQGEDYGYT
V gene: TRBV24-1
J gene: TRBJ1-2
clone size: -

CDR3 protein: ASRGRTGDSPLH
V gene: TRBV19
J gene: TRBJ1-6
clone size: -

CDR3 protein: ASSRGGELF
V gene: TRBV4-1
J gene: TRBJ2-2
clone size: -

CDR3 protein: SVRGQETQY
V gene: TRBV29-1
J gene: TRBJ2-5
clone size: -

CDR3 protein: ASSLNTESPQH
V gene: TRBV7-8
J gene: TRBJ1-5
clone size: -

CDR3 protein: ASSQIPRGSGVYEQY
V gene: TRBV4-1
J gene: TRBJ2-7
clone size: once

CDR3 protein: ASSRVSTDTQY
V gene: TRBV6-5
J gene: TRBJ2-3
clone size: -

CDR3 protein: ATSGQTYEQY
V gene: TRBV15
J gene: TRBJ2-7
clone size: -

CDR3 protein: ASSHMAENTEAF
V gene: TRBV5-1
J gene: TRBJ1-1
clone size: -

CDR3 protein: ASSLVQDPPYEQY
V gene: TRBV5-4
J gene: TRBJ2-7
clone size: -

CDR3 protein: ASSLYRGHTEAF
V gene: TRBV27
J gene: TRBJ1-1
clone size: few

CDR3 protein: AISERGQIEGGYT
V gene: TRBV10-3
J gene: TRBJ1-2
clone size: -

CDR3 protein: ASSLTTGANEKLF
V gene: TRBV7-8
J gene: TRBJ1-4
clone size: -